What follows are 30 T cell receptor beta chains derived from one specimen sequenced in a study of T-cell memory formation after mild COVID-19. Each CDR3 protein gets one entry after TCRdb re-called the 5' RACE reads with MiXCR. In the table there are some 440,000 distinct CDR3 sequences, 25% of which are singletons. The sequencing sample was made of PBMCs or a T cell subset sorted from them (not recorded which). These receptors were obtained from an adult woman who had mild COVID-19 (a few samples of this study predate the infection). Cell type and time point are not known.

This clonotype came up a few times. The V and J genes are TRBV12-3 or TRBV12-4 and TRBJ2-5; the match to TRBD2 covers 8 bases. The CDR3 consists of 17 residues. J lost 1 base, V lost 0 bases, and 7 bases had no gene match. The CDR3 is CASSLAGLAGSQETQYF. The DNA for the CDR3 is TGTGCCAGCAGTTTAGCGGGTTTAGCGGGGTCCCAAGAGACCCAGTACTTC.

J is TRBJ2-7 and V is TRBV7-9; 9 bases match TRBD2. Trimming at V came to 5 bases and at J to 2 bases, leaving 10 bases not matched to a gene. CDR1 SEHNR and CDR2 FQNEAQ come from the germline V gene (reference sequence). The CDR3 covers 16 residues. The CDR3 nucleotides are TGTGCCAGCAGCCCAACCCTGGGACTAGCCGCCTACGAGCAGTACTTC. Protein sequence: CASSPTLGLAAYEQYF.

This clonotype has just a few counts. The chain combines TRBV11-1 with TRBJ2-1; D gene uncertain. Trimming removed 0 bases from V and 5 bases from J, with 8 bases in between. Germline CDR1 is SGHAT and CDR2 is FQDESV (reference sequence). The CDR3 loop spans 14 amino acids. The CDR3 DNA reads TGTGCCAGCAGCTTAGCGCTGCAGGACAATGAGCAGTTCTTC. This sequence encodes CASSLALQDNEQFF.

This clonotype appeared many times. The J gene is TRBJ2-1, the V gene TRBV7-6; tentatively, D is TRBD1 or TRBD2 (5 bases each). With 6 bases removed from V and 0 bases from J, the gap between germline ends came to 15 bases. Per germline, CDR1 SGHVS and CDR2 FNYEAQ. The CDR3 runs 16 residues. In nucleotides, the CDR3 is TGTGCCAGCAGGGGGGTGCGGCAAAGCTCCTACAATGAGCAGTTCTTC. This codes for CASRGVRQSSYNEQFF.

A few counts support this clonotype. This chain joins TRBV15 and TRBJ1-1, with 8 bases that match TRBD1. The CDR3 is 14 amino acids. CDR1 and CDR2 from the germline V gene are LNHNV and YYDKDF (reference sequence). The trim removed 6 bases at V and 4 bases at J, leaving 7 bases unmatched. The CDR3, as DNA: TGTGCCACCAGGACACAGGGGGTAGGCACTGAAGCTTTCTTT. Its translation is CATRTQGVGTEAFF.

V usage is TRBV11-2 and J usage is TRBJ1-2; D not resolved. The CDR3 loop spans 11 amino acids. V lost 4 bases to trimming and J lost 5 bases, with 5 bases between them. Germline V lookup: CDR1 SGHAT, CDR2 FQNNGV. As DNA, the CDR3 is TGTGCCAGCAGCTCGCTTTATGGCTACACCTTC. Its translation: CASSSLYGYTF.

This clonotype occurred a few times. This chain connects TRBV10-3 to TRBJ2-3, with a possible D match to TRBD2 (6 bases). The CDR3 consists of 12 residues. Germline V gives CDR1 ENHRY, CDR2 SYGVKD. V lost 11 bases and J lost 6, with 15 bases in between. CDR3 DNA sequence: TGTGCCGCCAAGGGAGGTCTCGATACGCAGTATTTT. Its protein product is CAAKGGLDTQYF.

The chain employs TRBV5-4 and TRBJ2-5; either TRBD1 or TRBD2 may supply D (7 bases each). The CDR3 totals 14 residues. The germline V gene encodes CDR1 SGHNT and CDR2 YYREEE (reference sequence). V was shortened by 2 bases and J by 5 bases, with 13 bases between the two germline ends. The CDR3 loop is CASSFNRGGETQYF. The CDR3, as DNA: TGTGCCAGCAGCTTCAACAGGGGAGGGGAGACCCAGTACTTC.

The table lists this clonotype with a few counts. The V gene is TRBV29-1, the J gene TRBJ2-7; 10 bases match TRBD1. The CDR3 has 15 amino acids. The J segment lost 0 bases and the V segment lost 7 bases, leaving 9 bases of the junction unmatched. Germline values: CDR1 SQVTM, CDR2 ANQGSEA. The CDR3 reads CSARDRGSSSYEQYF. The CDR3 bases are TGCAGCGCCCGGGACAGGGGATCGAGCTCCTACGAGCAGTACTTC.

The chain has TRBV29-1 and TRBJ2-1; D not resolved. Germline assignment: CDR1 SQVTM and CDR2 ANQGSEA. CDR3 length: 10 amino acids. The V end was cut by 7 bases, the J end by 7 bases, with 8 bases between. The DNA for the CDR3 is TGCAGCGGAGGCGATAATGAGCAGTTCTTC. Its protein product is CSGGDNEQFF.

This chain uses TRBV27 with TRBJ2-1; D not resolved. The CDR3 loop spans 11 amino acids. Germline-derived CDR1 and CDR2 are MNHEY and SMNVEV (reference sequence). V lost 6 bases, J lost 5 bases, and 5 bases lay in between. The CDR3: CASRPDNEQFF. In nucleotides, the CDR3 is TGTGCCAGCAGACCGGACAATGAGCAGTTCTTC.

The chain carries TRBV29-1 and TRBJ1-1, with D hard to call. CDR1 is SQVTM, CDR2 ANQGSEA, per germline. This CDR3 comprises 14 residues. Trimming removed 5 bases from V and 6 bases from J, with 19 bases in between. The CDR3 sequence: CSVSGDRFPPEAFF. CDR3 nucleotide sequence: TGCAGCGTTAGCGGAGACCGGTTTCCGCCTGAAGCTTTCTTT.

This clonotype was counted a few times. The chain recombines TRBV5-1 with TRBJ2-7; D may correspond to TRBD1 or TRBD2 (5 bases each). The CDR3 covers 16 residues. CDR1 and CDR2 (germline): SGHRS, YFSETQ. V dropped 3 bases and J dropped 0 bases, with 16 bases sitting between them. The CDR3 nucleotides are TGCGCCAGCAGCTGGGGCGTGGAGGAGAACTCCTACGAGCAGTACTTC. Translating it yields CASSWGVEENSYEQYF. The whole variable domain, remainder taken from reference TRBV5-1 and TRBJ2-7, is KAGVTQTPRYLIKTRGQQVTLSCSPISGHRSVSWYQQTPGQGLQFLFEYFSETQRNKGNFPGRFSGRQFSNSRSEMNVSTLELGDSALYLCASSWGVEENSYEQYFGPGTRLTVT.

The chain is built from TRBV7-6 and TRBJ2-2; D possibly corresponds to TRBD1 (6 bases). Trimming left V 2 bases short and J 5 bases short, with 15 bases between. The V gene's germline CDR1 is SGHVS and CDR2 FNYEAQ. The length of the CDR3 is 16 residues. The CDR3 protein is CASSLLRYQGTGELFF. CDR3 bases: TGTGCCAGCAGCTTATTGAGATATCAGGGGACCGGGGAGCTGTTTTTT. The full variable domain, its missing parts supplied by reference TRBV7-6 and TRBJ2-2, is GAGVSQSPRYKVTKRGQDVALRCDPISGHVSLYWYRQALGQGPEFLTYFNYEAQQDKSGLPNDRFSAERPEGSISTLTIQRTEQRDSAMYRCASSLLRYQGTGELFFGEGSRLTVL.

The V and J genes are TRBV10-3 and TRBJ2-5; D not certain. This CDR3 comprises 12 residues. Germline CDR1 and CDR2: ENHRY and SYGVKD. The V end lost 4 bases, the J end lost 5 bases, and 8 bases lay between the germline ends. CDR3 nucleotide sequence: TGTGCCATCAGTGGAAACGAGGAGACCCAGTACTTC. Amino acids: CAISGNEETQYF.

This clonotype was found a few times. The rearrangement uses TRBV12-3 or TRBV12-4 and TRBJ2-1; D may be TRBD2 (6 bases). CDR3 size: 16 residues. V was cut by 1 base and J by 8 bases, with 18 bases left in between. In DNA, the CDR3 is TGTGCCAGCAGTTTAGATGGGGGGACCCTCGGGCATGAGCAGTTCTTC. Translated, it gives CASSLDGGTLGHEQFF.

The chain has TRBV4-3 and TRBJ2-2, with D tentatively TRBD1 or TRBD2 (5 bases each). There are 14 residues in the CDR3. V dropped 4 bases and J dropped 4 bases, with 10 bases sitting between them. Germline V CDR1 and CDR2: LGHNA, YSLEER. CDR3 sequence: CASSPGTRTGELFF. In nucleotides, the CDR3 is TGCGCCAGCAGCCCCGGGACGCGCACCGGGGAGCTGTTTTTT.

On this clonotype: Its ends do not fully match the called genes, so a read error is possible. The chain joins TRBV27 to TRBJ2-1, with TRBD2 as a possible D gene (6 bases). Germline values: CDR1 MNHEY, CDR2 SMNVEV (reference sequence). The CDR3 is 13 amino acids. The CDR3 DNA reads as TGTGCCAGCAGTTGGGACTGGCCCGAGAATTTGGTCTTC. It specifies CASSWDWPENLVF.

V gene TRBV4-2 combines with J gene TRBJ2-5, with 7 bases fitting TRBD2. Unmatched junction bases numbered 19, after V lost 4 bases and J lost 5 bases. The CDR3 is 18 amino acids. The germline gives CDR1 LGHNA, CDR2 YNFKEQ. CDR3 coding DNA: TGTGCCAGCAGCCGGGTGATTTTGGGGCGGGAGAACCTGGAGACCCAGTACTTC. As protein: CASSRVILGRENLETQYF.

The rearrangement joins TRBV15 to TRBJ2-5; D possibly corresponds to TRBD1 (6 bases). Germline lookup yields CDR1 LNHNV and CDR2 YYDKDF (reference sequence). There are 16 residues in the CDR3. V lost 0 bases, J lost 5 bases, and 16 bases lay in between. This CDR3 is CATSRDRPGVTETQYF. CDR3 DNA: TGTGCCACCAGCAGAGATCGTCCAGGGGTAACGGAGACCCAGTACTTC.

This rearrangement joins TRBV30 to TRBJ2-3; D gene ambiguous. V dropped 2 bases and J dropped 2 bases, with 8 bases sitting between them. This CDR3 spans 13 amino acids. Germline values: CDR1 GTSNPN, CDR2 SVGIG (reference sequence). CDR3 loop: CAWSKGNTDTQYF. The CDR3 region has the DNA TGTGCCTGGAGTAAGGGAAACACAGATACGCAGTATTTT.

Here the CDR3 reads CASSSKSGSYEQYF. Written as DNA, the CDR3 is TGTGCCAGCAGCTCCAAAAGCGGGAGCTACGAGCAGTACTTC. V usage is TRBV11-2 and J usage is TRBJ2-7; 8 bases fit TRBD2. This CDR3 is 14 amino acids long. The trim removed 4 bases at V and 3 bases at J, leaving 5 bases unmatched. In germline, CDR1 is SGHAT, CDR2 FQNNGV.

In its sample, this clonotype was seen a few times. J is TRBJ2-1 and V is TRBV4-2; 13 bases fit TRBD2. Germline V gene lookup returns CDR1 LGHNA and CDR2 YNFKEQ. The CDR3 is made up of 16 amino acids. J gave up 9 bases and V 2 bases, and 7 bases lay outside the gene matches. The CDR3 loop reads CASSQTPGLAGFEQFF. The CDR3 DNA reads as TGTGCCAGCAGCCAAACTCCGGGACTAGCGGGATTTGAGCAGTTCTTC.

V gene TRBV12-3 or TRBV12-4 combines with J gene TRBJ2-3; 7 positions agree with TRBD2. The CDR3 totals 15 residues. V was clipped by 0 bases and J by 0 bases; unmatched bases: 0. CDR3 nucleotide sequence: TGTGCCAGCAGTTTAGCCGGGAGGAGCACAGATACGCAGTATTTT. It encodes CASSLAGRSTDTQYF.

A note on this clonotype: Its ends do not fully match the called genes, so a read error is possible. The V call is TRBV11-3, the J call TRBJ2-3, with D possibly TRBD1 on 5 matching bases. CDR3 size: 14 residues. Germline V gene sequence: CDR1 SGHNT, CDR2 YENEEA. The CDR3 loop reads CASNLPQGPDTQYF. In nucleotides, the CDR3 is TGTGCCAGCAACTTACCTCAGGGCCCAGATACGCAGTATTTT.

This chain links TRBV11-1 with TRBJ2-3; D is uncertain. The V gene lost 2 bases and the J gene lost 5 bases, with 8 bases spanning the gap. CDR1 SGHAT and CDR2 FQDESV come from the germline V gene (reference sequence). The CDR3 totals 13 residues. This chain's CDR3 is CASSLPAQDTQYF. The CDR3 nucleotides read TGTGCCAGCAGCTTACCTGCCCAAGATACGCAGTATTTT. The variable domain in full, with the rest retrieved from reference TRBV11-1 and TRBJ2-3, is EAEVAQSPRYKITEKSQAVAFWCDPISGHATLYWYRQILGQGPELLVQFQDESVVDDSQLPKDRFSAERLKGVDSTLKIQPAELGDSAMYLCASSLPAQDTQYFGPGTRLTVL.

The genes are TRBV5-6 and TRBJ2-3, with 8 bases that match TRBD1. CDR1 SGHDT and CDR2 YYEEEE come from the germline V gene. Trimming cost V 4 bases and J 5 bases; bases outside gene matches: 12. The CDR3 spans 16 residues. CDR3 in amino acids: CASSLLTGALGDTQYF. The CDR3, as DNA: TGTGCCAGCAGCCTTCTGACAGGGGCACTGGGAGATACGCAGTATTTT.

This clonotype turned up a few times. V usage is TRBV24-1 and J usage is TRBJ2-7, with D maybe TRBD1 (7 bases). Trimming removed 1 base from V and 7 bases from J, with 13 bases in between. This CDR3 region has 14 residues. Germline CDR1 is KGHDR and CDR2 is SFDVKD. CDR3 sequence: CATSDFHGGQEQYF. DNA of the CDR3: TGTGCCACCAGTGATTTCCACGGGGGACAGGAGCAGTACTTC.

This chain connects TRBV2 to TRBJ1-6; 7 bases fit TRBD1. The CDR3 loop spans 14 amino acids. V was clipped by 8 bases and J by 7 bases; unmatched bases: 8. Germline V CDR1 and CDR2: SNHLY, FYNNEI. The CDR3 reads CASGGQSENSPLHF. CDR3 bases: TGTGCCAGCGGGGGACAGTCTGAAAATTCACCCCTCCACTTT.

The gene calls are TRBV6-2 or TRBV6-3 and TRBJ2-7; D possibly uses TRBD1 or TRBD2 (5 bases each). Germline V gene data show CDR1 as MNHEY and CDR2 as SVGEGT. V lost 6 bases to trimming and J lost 5 bases, with 20 bases between them. The CDR3 contains 15 residues. The CDR3 bases are TGTGCCAGCAGCGGTCCGGGACGACGATTCCACGAGCAGTACTTC. Translation gives CASSGPGRRFHEQYF.